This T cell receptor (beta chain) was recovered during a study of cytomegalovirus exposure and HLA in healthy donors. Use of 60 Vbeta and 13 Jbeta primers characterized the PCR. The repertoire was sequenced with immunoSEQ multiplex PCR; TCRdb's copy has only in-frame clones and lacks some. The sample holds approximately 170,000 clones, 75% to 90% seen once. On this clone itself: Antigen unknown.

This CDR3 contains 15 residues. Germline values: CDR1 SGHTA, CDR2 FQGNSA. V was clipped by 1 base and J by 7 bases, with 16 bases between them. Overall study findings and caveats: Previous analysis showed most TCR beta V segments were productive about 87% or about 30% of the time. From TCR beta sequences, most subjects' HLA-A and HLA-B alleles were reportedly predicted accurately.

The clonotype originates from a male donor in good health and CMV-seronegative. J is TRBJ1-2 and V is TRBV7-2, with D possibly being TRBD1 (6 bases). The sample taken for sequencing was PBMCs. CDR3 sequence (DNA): TGTGCCAGCAGCTTAGGGGGGGGCGCAAATCGTGGCTACACCTTC. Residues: CASSLGGGANRGYTF.